This T cell receptor (beta chain) was captured in a study of cytotoxic CD8 clonotypes in ibrutinib-treated CLL. Study details: IGHV unmutated roughly 17; relapsed/refractory about a dozen; treatment-naive some 16. Regarding the study as a whole: Samples from sustained-remission and progressing patients were taken at different times. Clonality rose at ibrutinib response, held steady in sustained remission, and fell toward baseline at progression. Circulating CD8+ T-cell counts were tracked by baseline clonality, which exceeded that of age-matched healthy donors.

From germline, CDR1 is SGHRS and CDR2 YFSETQ. Trimming cost V 4 bases and J 0 bases; bases outside gene matches: 7. CDR3 length: 15 amino acids. Comment on this clone: Its specificity is not known.

Profiled with immunoSEQ multiplex PCR; TCRdb holds only in-frame clones, not every one. The repertoire holds approximately 320,000 clones, with 67% as singletons. Sample: PBMCs, taken after 36 months of ibrutinib treatment. The V and J genes are TRBV5-1 and TRBJ2-7; TRBD2 agrees at 7 bases. The source of this sequence is a human donor with chronic lymphocytic leukemia. The CDR3 coding sequence is TGCGCCAGCAGCAGCCGGGACTACCTCTCCTACGAGCAGTACTTC. It specifies CASSSRDYLSYEQYF.